The TCR beta chain under discussion was sequenced for a study of T cells in Graves' hyperthyroidism and ophthalmopathy. General observations from the study: The model predicted ophthalmopathy a median around six months before onset.

The V segment lost 6 bases and the J segment 4 bases; nucleotides outside the gene matches: 7. The CDR3 spans 15 residues. Remarks on this clonotype: Antigen unknown.

From RNA transcripts, TCR beta CDR3 regions were amplified. First-round RT-PCR targeting the TCR CDR3 was performed with the HTBI primer set. TCRdb ran MiXCR on the multiplex PCR reads and lists one entry per CDR3 protein. Of hundreds of thousands of distinct CDR3 sequences listed, 14% to 15% were seen once; the top ten hold about 13%. It was uncontrolled infection, other autoimmune disease, pregnancy or lactation that excluded patients. The gene calls are TRBV12-3 or TRBV12-4 and TRBJ2-7; TRBD2 matches at 12 bases. The sample was blood. The TCR sequence derives from a man aged 18-30 years with Graves' ophthalmopathy. The CDR3 sequence is CASSQLAGGLYEQYF. The CDR3 coding sequence is TGTGCCAGCAGCCAGCTAGCGGGAGGGCTTTACGAGCAGTACTTC.